This record looks at one T cell receptor (beta chain) sequence and its context. As handled by the study authors: Using reference gene primer amplification, nucleated cell counts were estimated. Sequenced by immunoSEQ multiplex PCR; TCRdb stores in-frame clones only, minus some. Clone size and V and J calls were adopted from that table, with D and trimming inferred from the DNA. The sample records about 40,000 clones, roughly 80% being singletons. The entry originates in a study of blood T cell repertoires in COVID-19. On the study more broadly: Spain, Italy and the United States supplied samples that represented acute and convalescent COVID-19.

Germline V CDR1 and CDR2: MNHNS, SASEGT. The V and J ends lost 2 bases and 0 bases respectively, with 8 bases between them. The CDR3 covers 15 residues. The source of this sequence is a woman in her fifties or sixties with acute or convalescent COVID-19. V is TRBV6-1 and J is TRBJ1-5, with D uncertain. The sequenced sample consisted of peripheral blood. The CDR3 spells CASSEMAHSNQPQHF. CDR3 nucleotide sequence: TGTGCCAGCAGTGAAATGGCACATAGCAATCAGCCCCAGCATTTT.